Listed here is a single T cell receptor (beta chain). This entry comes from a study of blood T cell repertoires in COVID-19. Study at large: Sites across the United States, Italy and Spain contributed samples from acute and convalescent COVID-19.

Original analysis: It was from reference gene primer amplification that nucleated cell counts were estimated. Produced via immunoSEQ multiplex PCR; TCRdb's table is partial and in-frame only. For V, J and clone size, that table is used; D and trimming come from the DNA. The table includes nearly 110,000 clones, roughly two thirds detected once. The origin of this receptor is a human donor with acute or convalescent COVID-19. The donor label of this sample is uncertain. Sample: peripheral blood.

In DNA, the CDR3 is TGTGCAAGCCCATACTGCGACTGTTGCTACGAGCAGTACGTC. Amino acids: CASPYCDCCYEQYV. The V and J genes are TRBV12-2 and TRBJ2-7; the table's D call TRBD2 went unverified against the DNA. TRBV12-2 has pseudogene status. The CDR3 runs to 14 residues.